Listed here is a single TCR beta chain. This entry belongs to a study of shared clonotypes between healthy human individuals. Genomic DNA (from each subset) was split evenly across several immunoSEQ plates. The data were produced by immunoSEQ multiplex PCR, yet TCRdb's version contains in-frame clones alone and is incomplete. The table includes under 2,500,000 clones, around 95% detected once. V lost 3 bases and J lost 0, with 18 bases in between. CDR3 length equals 17 residues. Germline V CDR1 and CDR2: LNHDA, SQIVND (reference sequence). The TCR was taken from a man younger than 30 in good health. Material for sequencing was naive CD4+ T cells sorted from blood. Subset described: CD45RA+ positively selected. The V gene is TRBV19, the J gene TRBJ2-7; D might be TRBD2 (5 bases). CDR3 bases: TGTGCCAGTAGTATCGGAGGCCCAGGACGGAGCTCCTACGAGCAGTACTTC. It is translated as CASSIGGPGRSSYEQYF.